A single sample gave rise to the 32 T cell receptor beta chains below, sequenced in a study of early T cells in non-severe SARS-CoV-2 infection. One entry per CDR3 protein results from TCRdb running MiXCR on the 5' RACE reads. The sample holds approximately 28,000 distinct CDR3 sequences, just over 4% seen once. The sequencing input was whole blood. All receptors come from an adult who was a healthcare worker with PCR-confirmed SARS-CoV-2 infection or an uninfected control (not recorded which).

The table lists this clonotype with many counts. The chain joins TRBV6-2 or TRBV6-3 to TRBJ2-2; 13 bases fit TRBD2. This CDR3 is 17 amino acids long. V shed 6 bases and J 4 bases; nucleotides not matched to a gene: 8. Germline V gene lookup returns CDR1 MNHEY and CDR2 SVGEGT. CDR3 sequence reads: CASRTGRLAGGTGELFF. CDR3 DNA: TGTGCCAGCAGGACGGGGCGACTAGCGGGAGGCACCGGGGAGCTGTTTTTT.

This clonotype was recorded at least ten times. CDR3 amino acids: CASSQPGNLREQYF. DNA of the CDR3: TGTGCCAGCAGCCAACCGGGCAATCTGCGCGAGCAGTACTTC. V is TRBV14 and J is TRBJ2-7; D is unresolved. V lost 2 bases and J lost 6, with 14 bases in between. This CDR3 region has 14 residues. CDR1 is SGHDN and CDR2 is FVKESK in the germline V gene.

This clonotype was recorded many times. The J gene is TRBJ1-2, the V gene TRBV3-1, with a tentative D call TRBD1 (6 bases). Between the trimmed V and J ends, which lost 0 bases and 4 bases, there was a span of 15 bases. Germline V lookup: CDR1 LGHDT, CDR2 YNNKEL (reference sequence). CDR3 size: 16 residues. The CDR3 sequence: CASSQDAGDGAYGYTF. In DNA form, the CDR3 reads TGTGCCAGCAGCCAAGATGCAGGGGACGGCGCCTATGGCTACACCTTC.

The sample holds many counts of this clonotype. The CDR3 DNA sequence: TGTGCCAGCAGCCCGACAGGGTTTTATGGCTACACCTTC. As protein: CASSPTGFYGYTF. The chain carries TRBV7-8 and TRBJ1-2; TRBD1 matches at 7 bases. The CDR3 runs to 13 residues. Trimming at V came to 5 bases and at J to 5 bases, leaving 5 bases not matched to a gene. The germline V gene encodes CDR1 SGHVS and CDR2 FQNEAQ. The variable domain in full, completed from reference TRBV7-8 and TRBJ1-2, reads GAGVSQSPRYKVAKRGQDVALRCDPISGHVSLFWYQQALGQGPEFLTYFQNEAQLDKSGLPSDRFFAERPEGSVSTLKIQRTQQEDSAVYLCASSPTGFYGYTFGSGTRLTVV.

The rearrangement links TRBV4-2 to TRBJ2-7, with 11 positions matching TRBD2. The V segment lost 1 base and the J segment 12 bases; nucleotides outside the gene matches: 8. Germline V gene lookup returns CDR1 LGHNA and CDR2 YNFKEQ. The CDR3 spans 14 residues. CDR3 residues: CASSQAPLAGDRYF. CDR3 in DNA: TGTGCCAGCAGCCAAGCGCCACTAGCGGGAGATCGGTACTTC.

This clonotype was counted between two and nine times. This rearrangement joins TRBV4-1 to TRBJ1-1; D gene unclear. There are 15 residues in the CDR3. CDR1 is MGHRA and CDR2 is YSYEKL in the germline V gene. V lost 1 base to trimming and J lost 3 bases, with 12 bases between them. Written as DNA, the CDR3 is TGCGCCAGCAGCCAAGTGGGCCGGGAAGACACTGAAGCTTTCTTT. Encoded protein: CASSQVGREDTEAFF.

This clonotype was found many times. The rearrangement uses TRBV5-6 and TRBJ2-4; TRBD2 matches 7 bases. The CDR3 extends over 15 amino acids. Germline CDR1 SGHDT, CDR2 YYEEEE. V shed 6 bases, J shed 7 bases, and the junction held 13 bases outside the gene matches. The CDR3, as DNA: TGTGCCAGCACCCCGGGGAGGGGTGGAATGAACATTCAGTACTTC. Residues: CASTPGRGGMNIQYF.

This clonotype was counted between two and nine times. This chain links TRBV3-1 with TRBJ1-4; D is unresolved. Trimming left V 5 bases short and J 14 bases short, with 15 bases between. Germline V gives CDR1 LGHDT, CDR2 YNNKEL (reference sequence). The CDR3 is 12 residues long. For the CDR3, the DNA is TGTGCCAGCAGCATCCCCCAGGCCCCCCTGTTTTTT. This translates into CASSIPQAPLFF.

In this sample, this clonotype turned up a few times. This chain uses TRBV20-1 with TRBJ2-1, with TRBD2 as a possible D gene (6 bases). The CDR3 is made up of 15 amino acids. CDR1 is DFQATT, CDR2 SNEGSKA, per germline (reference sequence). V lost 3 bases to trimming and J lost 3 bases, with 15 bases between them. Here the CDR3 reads CSARPPGEIYNEQFF. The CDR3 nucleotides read TGCAGTGCTAGGCCCCCGGGAGAGATCTACAATGAGCAGTTCTTC.

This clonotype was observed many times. The CDR3 region has the DNA TGTGCCAGCAGCTCTTACACTGAAGCTTTCTTT. It specifies CASSSYTEAFF. The chain couples TRBV5-6 to TRBJ1-1; D is unclear. Germline values: CDR1 SGHDT, CDR2 YYEEEE. The CDR3 is 11 residues long. Trimming removed 3 bases from V and 3 bases from J, with 3 bases in between.

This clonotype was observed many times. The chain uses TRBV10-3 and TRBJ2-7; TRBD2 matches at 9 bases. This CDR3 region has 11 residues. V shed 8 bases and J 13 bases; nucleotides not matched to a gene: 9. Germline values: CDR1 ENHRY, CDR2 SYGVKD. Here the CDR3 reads CAIGDGGRAYF. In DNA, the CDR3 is TGTGCCATCGGGGACGGCGGGAGGGCATACTTC.

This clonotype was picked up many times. In nucleotides, the CDR3 is TGTGCCAGCAGCTTAGAAGGGGGCCGACAGCCCCAGCATTTT. It codes for CASSLEGGRQPQHF. J is TRBJ1-5 and V is TRBV7-2; 7 bases map to TRBD1. With V trimmed by 1 base and J by 7 bases, 4 bases remained unmatched. The CDR3 runs to 14 residues. Germline CDR1 reads SGHTA; CDR2 reads FQGNSA.

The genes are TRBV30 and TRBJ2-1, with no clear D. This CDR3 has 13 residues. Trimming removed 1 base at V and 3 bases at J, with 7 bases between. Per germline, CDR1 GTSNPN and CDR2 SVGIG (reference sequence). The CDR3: CAWSALNYNEQFF. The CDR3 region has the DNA TGTGCCTGGAGTGCACTAAACTACAATGAGCAGTTCTTC.

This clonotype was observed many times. The DNA for the CDR3 is TGCAGTGTTAGGGGGGGGCGCCCCTACGAGCAGTACTTC. This gives the protein CSVRGGRPYEQYF. The V call is TRBV20-1, the J call TRBJ2-7; D is possibly TRBD2 (7 bases). The germline V gene encodes CDR1 DFQATT and CDR2 SNEGSKA (reference sequence). The germline V and J ends were trimmed by 7 bases and 2 bases, with 15 bases remaining between them. The CDR3 contains 13 residues.

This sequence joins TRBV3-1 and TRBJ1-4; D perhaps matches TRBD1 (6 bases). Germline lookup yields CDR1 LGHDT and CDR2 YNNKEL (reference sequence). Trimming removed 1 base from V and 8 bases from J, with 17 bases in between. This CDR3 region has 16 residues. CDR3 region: CASSQGGGSLNEKLFF. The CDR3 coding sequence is TGTGCCAGCAGCCAAGGAGGGGGGTCCTTGAACGAAAAACTGTTTTTT.

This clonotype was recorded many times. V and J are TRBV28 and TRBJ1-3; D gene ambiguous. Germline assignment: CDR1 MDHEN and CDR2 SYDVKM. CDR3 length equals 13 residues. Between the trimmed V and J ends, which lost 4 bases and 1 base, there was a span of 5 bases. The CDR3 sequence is CASSSGSGNTIYF. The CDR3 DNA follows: TGTGCCAGCAGTTCAGGATCTGGAAACACCATATATTTT.

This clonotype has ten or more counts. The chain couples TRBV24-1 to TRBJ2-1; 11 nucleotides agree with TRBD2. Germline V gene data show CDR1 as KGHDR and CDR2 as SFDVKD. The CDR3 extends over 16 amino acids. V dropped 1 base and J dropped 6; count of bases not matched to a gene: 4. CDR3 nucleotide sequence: TGTGCCACCAGTGATTTTACTAGCGGGAGTGGCAATGAGCAGTTCTTC. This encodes CATSDFTSGSGNEQFF.

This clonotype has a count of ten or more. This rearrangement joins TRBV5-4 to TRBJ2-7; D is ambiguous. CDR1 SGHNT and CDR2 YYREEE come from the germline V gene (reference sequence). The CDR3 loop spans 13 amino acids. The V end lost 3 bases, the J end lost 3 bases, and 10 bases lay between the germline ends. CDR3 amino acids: CASSSDHHYEQYF. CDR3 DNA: TGTGCCAGCAGCTCGGACCACCACTACGAGCAGTACTTC.

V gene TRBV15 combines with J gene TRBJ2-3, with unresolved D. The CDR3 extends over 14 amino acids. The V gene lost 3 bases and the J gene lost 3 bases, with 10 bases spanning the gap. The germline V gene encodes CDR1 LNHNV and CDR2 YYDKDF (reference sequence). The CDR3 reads CATSSPTGTDTQYF. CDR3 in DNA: TGTGCCACCAGCAGTCCAACGGGTACAGATACGCAGTATTTT.

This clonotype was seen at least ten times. The CDR3 DNA reads as TGCGCCAGCAGCCCCCGACTAGCGGGAGTCGAGCAGTACTTC. Its translation: CASSPRLAGVEQYF. The rearrangement links TRBV4-3 to TRBJ2-7; 12 positions agree with TRBD2. CDR3 length: 14 residues. V trimming: 4 bases; J trimming: 6 bases; junction bases outside the gene matches: 4. In germline, CDR1 is LGHNA, CDR2 YSLEER.

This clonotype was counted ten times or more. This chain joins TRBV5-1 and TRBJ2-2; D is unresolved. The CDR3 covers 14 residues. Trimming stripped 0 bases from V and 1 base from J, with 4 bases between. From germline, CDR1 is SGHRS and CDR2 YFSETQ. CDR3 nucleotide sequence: TGCGCCAGCAGCTTGGATAGGAACACCGGGGAGCTGTTTTTT. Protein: CASSLDRNTGELFF. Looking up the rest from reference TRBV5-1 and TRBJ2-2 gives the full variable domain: KAGVTQTPRYLIKTRGQQVTLSCSPISGHRSVSWYQQTPGQGLQFLFEYFSETQRNKGNFPGRFSGRQFSNSRSEMNVSTLELGDSALYLCASSLDRNTGELFFGEGSRLTVL.

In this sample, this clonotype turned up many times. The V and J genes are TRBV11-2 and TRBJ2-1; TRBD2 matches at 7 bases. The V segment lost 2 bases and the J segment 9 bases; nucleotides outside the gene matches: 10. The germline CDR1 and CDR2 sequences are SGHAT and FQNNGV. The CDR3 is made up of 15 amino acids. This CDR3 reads CASSLHGLGSIEQFF. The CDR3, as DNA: TGTGCCAGCAGCTTACACGGACTAGGAAGTATTGAGCAGTTCTTC. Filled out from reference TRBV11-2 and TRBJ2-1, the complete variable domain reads EAGVAQSPRYKIIEKRQSVAFWCNPISGHATLYWYQQILGQGPKLLIQFQNNGVVDDSQLPKDRFSAERLKGVDSTLKIQPAKLEDSAVYLCASSLHGLGSIEQFFGPGTRLTVL.

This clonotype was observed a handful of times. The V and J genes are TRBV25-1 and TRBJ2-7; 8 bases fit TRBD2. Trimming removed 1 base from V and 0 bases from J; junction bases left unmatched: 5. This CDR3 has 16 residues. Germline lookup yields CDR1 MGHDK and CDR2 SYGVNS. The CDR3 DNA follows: TGTGCCAGCAGTGAATGGGGTAGCGGGGTCTCCTACGAGCAGTACTTC. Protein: CASSEWGSGVSYEQYF.

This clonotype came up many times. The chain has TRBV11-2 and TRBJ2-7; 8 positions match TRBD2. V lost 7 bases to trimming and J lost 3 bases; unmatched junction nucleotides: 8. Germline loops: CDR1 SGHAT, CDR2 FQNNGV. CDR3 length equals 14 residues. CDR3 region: CASTDRGTSYEQYF. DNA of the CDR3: TGTGCCAGCACCGACCGCGGGACTAGCTACGAGCAGTACTTC.

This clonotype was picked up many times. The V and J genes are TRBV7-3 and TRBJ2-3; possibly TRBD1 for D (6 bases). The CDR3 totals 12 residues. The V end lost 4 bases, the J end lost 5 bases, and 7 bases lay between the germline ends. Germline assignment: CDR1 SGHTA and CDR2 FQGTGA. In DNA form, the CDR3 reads TGTGCCAGCAGCTCGACAGGAGATACGCAGTATTTT. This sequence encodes CASSSTGDTQYF.

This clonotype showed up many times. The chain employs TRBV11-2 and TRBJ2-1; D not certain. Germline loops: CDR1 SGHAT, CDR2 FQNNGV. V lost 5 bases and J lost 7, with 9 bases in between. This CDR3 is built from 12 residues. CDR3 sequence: CASSRSENEQFF. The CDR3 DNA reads TGTGCCAGCAGCCGATCCGAGAATGAGCAGTTCTTC.

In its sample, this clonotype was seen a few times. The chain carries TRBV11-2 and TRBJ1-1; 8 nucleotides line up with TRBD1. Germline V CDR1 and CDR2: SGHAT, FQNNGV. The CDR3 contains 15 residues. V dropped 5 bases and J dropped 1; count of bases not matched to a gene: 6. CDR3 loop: CASSVGQGWNTEAFF. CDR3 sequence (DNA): TGTGCCAGCAGCGTAGGACAGGGTTGGAACACTGAAGCTTTCTTT.

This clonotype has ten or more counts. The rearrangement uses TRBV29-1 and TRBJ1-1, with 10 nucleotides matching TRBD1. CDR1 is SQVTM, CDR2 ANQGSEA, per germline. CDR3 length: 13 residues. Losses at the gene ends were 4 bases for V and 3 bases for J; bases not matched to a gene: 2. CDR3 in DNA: TGCAGCGTTGGACAGGGGGCCGACACTGAAGCTTTCTTT. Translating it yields CSVGQGADTEAFF.

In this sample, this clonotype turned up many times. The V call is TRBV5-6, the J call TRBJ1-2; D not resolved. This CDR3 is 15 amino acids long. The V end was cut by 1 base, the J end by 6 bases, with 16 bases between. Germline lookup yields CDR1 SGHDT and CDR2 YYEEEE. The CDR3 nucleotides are TGTGCCAGCAGCTTGCCGGGCACGCCCTCACATGGCTACACCTTC. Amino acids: CASSLPGTPSHGYTF.

This CDR3 reads CASSLSVLRPSTDTQYF. CDR3 coding DNA: TGTGCCAGCAGCCTATCGGTATTAAGACCTAGCACAGATACGCAGTATTTT. The rearrangement joins TRBV7-9 to TRBJ2-3, with D uncertain. Germline V gene sequence: CDR1 SEHNR, CDR2 FQNEAQ (reference sequence). The CDR3 consists of 17 residues. The ends were cut back, 5 bases at V and 0 bases at J, with 18 bases in the middle.

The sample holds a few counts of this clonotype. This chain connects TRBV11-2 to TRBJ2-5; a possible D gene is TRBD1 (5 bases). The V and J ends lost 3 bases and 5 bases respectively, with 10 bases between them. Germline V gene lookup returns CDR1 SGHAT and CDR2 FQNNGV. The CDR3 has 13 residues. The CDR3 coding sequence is TGTGCCAGCAGCTTCGGACAAACGGAGACCCAGTACTTC. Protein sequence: CASSFGQTETQYF.

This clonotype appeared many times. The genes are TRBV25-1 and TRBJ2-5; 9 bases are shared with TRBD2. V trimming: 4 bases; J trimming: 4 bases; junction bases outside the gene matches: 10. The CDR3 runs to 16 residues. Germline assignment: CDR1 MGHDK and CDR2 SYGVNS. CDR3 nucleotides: TGTGCCAGCAGTGGACTGGGCGGGAGGGCTGCAGAGACCCAGTACTTC. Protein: CASSGLGGRAAETQYF. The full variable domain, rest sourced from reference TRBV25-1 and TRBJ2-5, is EADIYQTPRYLVIGTGKKITLECSQTMGHDKMYWYQQDPGMELHLIHYSYGVNSTEKGDLSSESTVSRIRTEHFPLTLESARPSHTSQYLCASSGLGGRAAETQYFGPGTRLLVL.